The 28 T cell receptor beta chains below come from one sample, sequenced in a study of blood T cell repertoires in COVID-19 (dated by TCRdb to 2018 to 2020). The protocol used for the library was the immunoSEQ multiplex PCR assay. The immuneACCESS repertoire file appears here via TCRdb, limited to in-frame rearrangements. These files lack a portion of the clones; in checked studies, under half of the deficit traces to unresolved V genes, and the cause of the others is not known. A total of about 190,000 clones appear in this sample, more than 75% of them only once. Jointly, the top ten make up around 9% of the sample. The source material was PBMCs or T cells enriched from blood (not recorded which). These receptors were collected from a woman aged 30 to 39 who had recovered from COVID-19.

V gene TRBV19 combines with J gene TRBJ1-3, with no clear D. V was shortened by 10 bases and J by 0 bases, with 25 bases between the two germline ends. CDR3 length equals 18 residues. CDR1 LNHDA and CDR2 SQIVND come from the germline V gene (reference sequence). The DNA of the CDR3 is TGTGCCACCAACACCCTGGGCAGAAACCCTTTCTCTGGAAACACCATATATTTT. As protein: CATNTLGRNPFSGNTIYF.

This chain uses TRBV3-1 (or the pseudogene TRBV3-2) with TRBJ2-3; 11 bases agree with TRBD2. The germline V gene encodes CDR1 LGHDT and CDR2 YNNKEL (reference sequence). The CDR3 contains 18 residues. With 0 bases clipped from V and 6 bases from J, the junction kept 11 bases outside the gene matches. The CDR3, as DNA: TGTGCCAGCAGCCAAGAGGGAATAGCGGGAGGGCCGAGTGATACGCAGTATTTT. This sequence encodes CASSQEGIAGGPSDTQYF.

The chain has TRBV28 and TRBJ1-1; D gene ambiguous. Germline values: CDR1 MDHEN, CDR2 SYDVKM. The V end was cut by 6 bases, the J end by 12 bases, with 20 bases between. CDR3 length: 13 amino acids. CDR3 in DNA: TGTGCCAGCAGCACCCCTTCTCAGGCGATGCCTTTCTTT. It yields the protein CASSTPSQAMPFF.

The chain combines TRBV5-1 with TRBJ2-1; D might be TRBD1 (6 bases). Trimming stripped 2 bases from V and 9 bases from J, with 9 bases between. CDR3 size: 12 residues. Germline CDR1 is SGHRS and CDR2 is YFSETQ. The CDR3 loop is CASSLQGGEQFF. The CDR3 DNA follows: TGCGCCAGCAGCTTACAGGGCGGTGAGCAGTTCTTC.

This clone was found once. The V call is TRBV27, the J call TRBJ2-7; 10 bases are shared with TRBD2. Trimming cost V 5 bases and J 1 base; bases outside gene matches: 2. The CDR3 contains 14 residues. The V gene's germline CDR1 is MNHEY and CDR2 SMNVEV (reference sequence). The CDR3 DNA is TGTGCCAGCAGTGTACTAGCGGGATCCTACGAGCAGTACTTC. It codes for CASSVLAGSYEQYF.

The rearrangement links TRBV4-1 to TRBJ1-1; 9 bases align to TRBD1. The CDR3 is 16 amino acids. Trimming took 4 bases from V and 4 from J; bases not matched to a gene: 10. The germline V gene has CDR1 MGHRA and CDR2 YSYEKL. CDR3 nucleotide sequence: TGCGCCAGCAGCCGACCACAGGGGGCAGCGGGCACTGAAGCTTTCTTT. It encodes CASSRPQGAAGTEAFF.

The V call is TRBV29-1, the J call TRBJ1-1; 8 nucleotides agree with TRBD1. The V and J ends lost 6 bases and 8 bases, in that order; junction bases with no gene match: 14. The CDR3 runs 14 residues. CDR1 SQVTM and CDR2 ANQGSEA come from the germline V gene. CDR3 sequence: CSVGRITGGREAFF. CDR3 nucleotide sequence: TGCAGCGTGGGACGGATTACAGGGGGGAGAGAAGCTTTCTTT. Variable domain in full (rest from reference TRBV29-1 and TRBJ1-1): SAVISQKPSRDICQRGTSLTIQCQVDSQVTMMFWYRQQPGQSLTLIATANQGSEATYESGFVIDKFPISRPNLTFSTLTVSNMSPEDSSIYLCSVGRITGGREAFFGQGTRLTVV.

This clone was picked up one time. The V call is TRBV10-2, the J call TRBJ2-7, with 8 bases fitting TRBD2. Germline V gene lookup returns CDR1 WSHSY and CDR2 SAAADI. The CDR3 runs to 16 residues. V dropped 1 base and J dropped 7; count of bases not matched to a gene: 12. The CDR3 sequence: CASSEWLGLALLEQYF. The CDR3 nucleotides read TGCGCCAGCAGTGAGTGGCTAGGACTAGCTCTACTGGAGCAGTACTTC.

This clone was seen just once. This sequence joins TRBV7-9 and TRBJ2-3; D perhaps matches TRBD1 (5 bases). This CDR3 contains 15 residues. CDR1 is SEHNR, CDR2 FQNEAQ, per germline (reference sequence). Trimming left V 6 bases short and J 2 bases short, with 15 bases between. The CDR3 DNA sequence: TGTGCCAGCAGTTTTGTCAGGGAAACCACAGATACGCAGTATTTT. It is translated as CASSFVRETTDTQYF.

The DNA for the CDR3 is TGCAGCGTTGAGGTTTGGAGAGAGACTGAAGCTTTCTTT. It translates to CSVEVWRETEAFF. This chain joins TRBV29-1 and TRBJ1-1; D uncertain. The germline V gene has CDR1 SQVTM and CDR2 ANQGSEA. Trimming took 3 bases from V and 5 from J, leaving 13 bases between them. The CDR3 loop spans 13 amino acids.

This rearrangement joins TRBV5-4 to TRBJ1-1; a weak D match, TRBD1 (5 bases). Trimming removed 0 bases from V and 1 base from J, with 13 bases in between. Germline loops: CDR1 SGHNT, CDR2 YYREEE (reference sequence). The CDR3 loop spans 16 amino acids. In DNA form, the CDR3 reads TGTGCCAGCAGCTTGGCCCAGGGAGGGAGGAACACTGAAGCTTTCTTT. Translating it yields CASSLAQGGRNTEAFF.

The rearrangement joins TRBV5-1 to TRBJ2-1; TRBD2 is a possible D gene (5 bases). The CDR3 contains 15 residues. Trimming stripped 2 bases from V and 5 bases from J, with 14 bases between. The germline gives CDR1 SGHRS, CDR2 YFSETQ. CDR3 amino acids: CASSLIGLANNEQFF. In nucleotides, the CDR3 is TGCGCCAGCAGCTTAATTGGCCTAGCTAACAATGAGCAGTTCTTC.

The chain links TRBV10-3 to TRBJ1-4, with D tentatively TRBD1 (6 bases). The CDR3 runs 13 residues. V lost 7 bases and J lost 8, with 14 bases in between. CDR1 is ENHRY, CDR2 SYGVKD, per germline. The CDR3 DNA is TGTGCCATCAAACAGGGAGAGGGGGAAAAACTGTTTTTT. Protein sequence: CAIKQGEGEKLFF.

The gene calls are TRBV6-1 and TRBJ1-3; 7 bases are a match to TRBD1. The CDR3 is made up of 16 amino acids. The V gene end was trimmed by 0 bases and the J gene end by 1 base; junction bases not matched to a gene: 3. Germline V gives CDR1 MNHNS, CDR2 SASEGT. CDR3 sequence reads: CASSEAIRGSGNTIYF. CDR3 DNA sequence: TGTGCCAGCAGTGAAGCAATCAGGGGGTCTGGAAACACCATATATTTT.

The chain combines TRBV4-1 with TRBJ2-2; 15 bases are shared with TRBD2. Trimming removed 2 bases from V and 3 bases from J; junction bases left unmatched: 13. From germline, CDR1 is MGHRA and CDR2 YSYEKL. This CDR3 is 21 amino acids long. CDR3 coding DNA: TGCGCCAGCAGCCAACCAGGACTAGCGGGAGGGCCCGTAGTGGACACCGGGGAGCTGTTTTTT. It codes for CASSQPGLAGGPVVDTGELFF.

V gene TRBV19 combines with J gene TRBJ2-7; D gene unclear. V lost 0 bases and J lost 0, with 12 bases in between. CDR3 length equals 16 residues. CDR1 and CDR2 (germline): LNHDA, SQIVND (reference sequence). The CDR3 reads CASSIDWRPSSYEQYF. CDR3 nucleotide sequence: TGTGCCAGTAGTATAGATTGGCGGCCGAGCTCCTACGAGCAGTACTTC.

This clone has just one count. This chain connects TRBV7-9 to TRBJ2-1, with 7 bases aligning to TRBD2. Germline CDR1 and CDR2: SEHNR and FQNEAQ (reference sequence). This CDR3 has 15 residues. V shed 6 bases, J shed 8 bases, and the junction held 13 bases outside the gene matches. The CDR3 nucleotides read TGTGCCAGCAGGGAAGGGGAGGGAAGGGTCGATGAGCAGTTCTTC. This codes for CASREGEGRVDEQFF.

The chain employs TRBV6-5 and TRBJ2-7; TRBD1 aligns across 7 bases. The V and J ends lost 5 bases and 3 bases, in that order; junction bases with no gene match: 7. This CDR3 spans 14 amino acids. Germline V gene sequence: CDR1 MNHEY, CDR2 SVGAGI. CDR3 residues: CASSQSHRGYEQYF. As DNA, the CDR3 is TGTGCCAGCAGTCAATCCCACAGGGGCTACGAGCAGTACTTC.

Written as DNA, the CDR3 is TGTGCCAGCAGCTTGGGGACAACGAACACCGGGGAGCTGTTTTTT. Protein product: CASSLGTTNTGELFF. The genes are TRBV11-3 and TRBJ2-2, with D possibly TRBD1 on 6 matching bases. Germline V gene lookup returns CDR1 SGHNT and CDR2 YENEEA. V lost 3 bases and J lost 0, with 8 bases in between. CDR3 length: 15 residues.

With regard to this clone: The sample contains more than one DNA sequence encoding this CDR3. The V and J genes are TRBV6-5 and TRBJ1-1, with TRBD1 as a possible D gene (6 bases). Trimming took 6 bases from V and 4 from J, leaving 12 bases between them. The CDR3 length is 13 residues. Germline V gene lookup returns CDR1 MNHEY and CDR2 SVGAGI. Here the CDR3 DNA reads TGTGCCAGCAGCTTAGGGGGGGGCACTGAAGCTTTCTTT. This gives the protein CASSLGGGTEAFF.

J is TRBJ2-7 and V is TRBV28, with D possibly TRBD1 on 5 matching bases. Germline V CDR1 and CDR2: MDHEN, SYDVKM. CDR3 length: 12 residues. V lost 5 bases, J lost 9 bases, and 14 bases lay in between. The CDR3 loop reads CASSRTSRAQYF. The CDR3 nucleotides are TGTGCCAGCAGTCGGACAAGTCGAGCGCAGTACTTC.

This chain uses TRBV3-1 (or the pseudogene TRBV3-2) with TRBJ1-5; tentatively, D is TRBD1 (5 bases). This CDR3 has 14 residues. Germline assignment: CDR1 LGHDT and CDR2 YNNKEL (reference sequence). V lost 1 base and J 6 bases, leaving 10 bases between the germline ends. CDR3 loop: CASSQGSGGQPQHF. CDR3 sequence (DNA): TGTGCCAGCAGCCAAGGATCCGGGGGTCAGCCCCAGCATTTT.

This chain links TRBV11-2 with TRBJ2-5; 7 bases fit TRBD1. Germline lookup yields CDR1 SGHAT and CDR2 FQNNGV. The CDR3 extends over 13 amino acids. Losses at the gene ends were 3 bases for V and 5 bases for J; bases not matched to a gene: 3. The CDR3 DNA reads TGTGCCAGCAGCTTCCGCAGGGGGGAGACCCAGTACTTC. It translates to CASSFRRGETQYF.

The V gene is TRBV7-9, the J gene TRBJ2-2; tentatively, D is TRBD2 (5 bases). The V end lost 11 bases, the J end lost 6 bases, and 19 bases lay between the germline ends. The CDR3 covers 14 residues. Germline CDR1 is SEHNR and CDR2 is FQNEAQ (reference sequence). For the CDR3, the DNA is TGTGCCGCCAAGCCTACGAGGGCAGCCGGGGAGCTGTTTTTT. This gives the protein CAAKPTRAAGELFF.

The chain has TRBV18 and TRBJ2-3; the D gene is possibly TRBD1 (6 bases). In germline, CDR1 is KGHSH, CDR2 LQKENI. Trimming removed 3 bases from V and 2 bases from J, with 15 bases in between. CDR3 length: 16 amino acids. The CDR3 DNA is TGTGCCAGCTCACCCGGAAGGGTGGGGGCCACAGATACGCAGTATTTT. Protein: CASSPGRVGATDTQYF.

V usage is TRBV6-6 and J usage is TRBJ1-1; a weak D match, TRBD1 (6 bases). Germline values: CDR1 MNHNY, CDR2 SVGAGI (reference sequence). The ends were cut back, 7 bases at V and 4 bases at J, with 19 bases in the middle. This CDR3 is built from 15 residues. The CDR3, as DNA: TGTGCCAGCACCTACCAGGTGACAGGCAGCACTGAAGCTTTCTTT. Translating gives CASTYQVTGSTEAFF.

The table lists this clone with a few counts. The chain employs TRBV29-1 and TRBJ1-2, with D possibly matching TRBD1 (6 bases). Per germline, CDR1 SQVTM and CDR2 ANQGSEA. The CDR3 totals 12 residues. The V end was cut by 3 bases, the J end by 5 bases, with 10 bases between. The CDR3: CSVEDSSYGYTF. CDR3 DNA: TGCAGCGTTGAGGACAGCTCTTATGGCTACACCTTC.

Only a few counts were recorded for this clone. The chain has TRBV5-1 and TRBJ2-7; a possible D gene is TRBD1 (5 bases). There are 13 residues in the CDR3. Germline V gives CDR1 SGHRS, CDR2 YFSETQ. Trimming removed 6 bases from V and 0 bases from J, with 10 bases in between. CDR3 amino acids: CASMQDSSYEQYF. As DNA, the CDR3 is TGCGCCAGCATGCAAGACAGCTCCTACGAGCAGTACTTC.